Listed here are 26 T cell receptor beta chains from one sample, sequenced in a study of neoadjuvant anti-PD-1 for oral cavity cancer. The table came from immunoSEQ multiplex PCR; TCRdb's copy has only in-frame clones and leaves some out. The sample holds tens of thousands of clones, 25% to 35% seen once. Time point reported: after neoadjuvant nivolumab, at surgical resection. The specimen was tumor tissue, collected after nivolumab (anti-PD-1) treatment. Receptors originate from a person aged 40 to 85 with oral cavity squamous cell carcinoma.

In this sample, this clone turned up a few times. The rearrangement joins TRBV5-1 to TRBJ1-1, with 8 bases lining up with TRBD1. This CDR3 region has 16 residues. Trimming removed 4 bases from V and 4 bases from J; junction bases left unmatched: 12. Germline CDR1 reads SGHRS; CDR2 reads YFSETQ. In nucleotides, the CDR3 is TGCGCCAGCAGCCCCGACAGGGGAGATTTGGGCACTGAAGCTTTCTTT. Translated, it gives CASSPDRGDLGTEAFF.

This chain joins TRBV29-1 and TRBJ1-3; D gene uncertain. This CDR3 comprises 13 residues. Germline CDR1 SQVTM, CDR2 ANQGSEA. Trimming cost V 2 bases and J 0 bases, with 5 bases left between them. CDR3: CSVELDSGNTIYF. The CDR3 bases are TGCAGCGTTGAACTGGACTCTGGAAACACCATATATTTT.

The CDR3 loop reads CASSLGDRGSYTF. CDR3 bases: TGTGCCAGCAGCCTAGGAGACAGGGGTAGCTACACCTTC. V and J are TRBV14 and TRBJ1-2; TRBD1 aligns across 8 bases. Losses at the gene ends were 4 bases for V and 9 bases for J; bases not matched to a gene: 7. Germline-derived CDR1 and CDR2 are SGHDN and FVKESK. This CDR3 is 13 amino acids long.

The chain uses TRBV7-2 and TRBJ1-1; 8 bases are shared with TRBD1. With 5 bases clipped from V and 7 bases from J, the junction kept 3 bases outside the gene matches. This CDR3 comprises 12 residues. The germline gives CDR1 SGHTA, CDR2 FQGNSA. The CDR3, as DNA: TGTGCCAGCAGCCAGACAGGGGTTGAAGCTTTCTTT. Translated, it gives CASSQTGVEAFF.

V and J are TRBV7-3 and TRBJ1-1; a weak D match, TRBD1 (5 bases). The CDR3 spans 14 residues. Germline V gene lookup returns CDR1 SGHTA and CDR2 FQGTGA. Trimming took 3 bases from V and 5 from J, leaving 13 bases between them. Written as DNA, the CDR3 is TGTGCCAGCAGCTTGGAGGGGAGGAGGACTGAAGCTTTCTTT. Protein sequence: CASSLEGRRTEAFF.

This sequence joins TRBV9 and TRBJ2-1; no reliable D call. V was clipped by 4 bases and J by 8 bases, with 16 bases between them. Germline V gene data show CDR1 as SGDLS and CDR2 as YYNGEE. This CDR3 spans 14 amino acids. Here the CDR3 reads CASSRTGSSDEQFF. In DNA, the CDR3 is TGTGCCAGCAGCCGCACTGGCTCCTCGGATGAGCAGTTCTTC.

This clone was picked up a small number of times. The rearrangement links TRBV29-1 to TRBJ1-1; the D gene is possibly TRBD1 (5 bases). Trimming removed 2 bases at V and 1 base at J, with 8 bases between. From germline, CDR1 is SQVTM and CDR2 ANQGSEA. The CDR3 has 13 amino acids. CDR3 nucleotides: TGCAGCGTTGAAACCGGGGGGAACACTGAAGCTTTCTTT. This gives the protein CSVETGGNTEAFF.

This clone has only a few counts. The chain recombines TRBV18 with TRBJ1-5; the match to TRBD1 covers 10 bases. CDR1 is KGHSH and CDR2 is LQKENI in the germline V gene. The CDR3 has 15 amino acids. The trim removed 2 bases at V and 7 bases at J, leaving 5 bases unmatched. CDR3 residues: CASSPRGQGIQPQHF. The CDR3 DNA is TGTGCCAGCTCACCAAGGGGACAGGGGATACAGCCCCAGCATTTT.

V usage is TRBV9 and J usage is TRBJ1-6; the D is unclear. The CDR3 runs to 13 residues. CDR1 and CDR2 (germline): SGDLS, YYNGEE. V was trimmed by 0 bases and J by 7 bases, leaving 5 bases between them. This CDR3 is CASSVEGNSPLHF. The CDR3, as DNA: TGTGCCAGCAGCGTAGAGGGAAATTCACCCCTCCACTTT. Looking up the rest from reference TRBV9 and TRBJ1-6 gives the full variable domain: DSGVTQTPKHLITATGQRVTLRCSPRSGDLSVYWYQQSLDQGLQFLIQYYNGEERAKGNILERFSAQQFPDLHSELNLSSLELGDSALYFCASSVEGNSPLHFGNGTRLTVT.

The CDR3 coding sequence is TGTGCCAGCAGCCCGGAAGGACAGGGATTTAGGATGAACACTGAAGCTTTCTTT. Its translation: CASSPEGQGFRMNTEAFF. The chain couples TRBV7-3 to TRBJ1-1, with 8 positions matching TRBD1. The CDR3 totals 18 residues. Germline loops: CDR1 SGHTA, CDR2 FQGTGA. V was pared by 5 bases and J by 0 bases, with 14 bases of the junction left unmatched.

This clone showed up just a few times. This chain uses TRBV6-1 with TRBJ1-1, with 9 bases aligning to TRBD1. Germline-derived CDR1 and CDR2 are MNHNS and SASEGT. This CDR3 is built from 14 residues. The V and J ends lost 8 bases and 4 bases, in that order; junction bases with no gene match: 8. DNA for the CDR3: TGTGCCAGCGAGGGACAGGGAGGGGGCACTGAAGCTTTCTTT. Protein sequence: CASEGQGGGTEAFF.

V usage is TRBV28 and J usage is TRBJ2-3, with 10 bases aligning to TRBD2. The CDR3 runs to 18 residues. Unmatched junction bases numbered 19, after V lost 6 bases and J lost 7 bases. Germline V gene data show CDR1 as MDHEN and CDR2 as SYDVKM. The CDR3 sequence is CASRLMGDLAGDTNTQYF. The CDR3 nucleotides read TGTGCCAGCAGGCTTATGGGGGATCTAGCGGGGGATACTAATACGCAGTATTTT.

The chain employs TRBV7-9 and TRBJ1-4; D is possibly TRBD1 (6 bases). CDR3 size: 15 residues. Germline CDR1 SEHNR, CDR2 FQNEAQ (reference sequence). V shed 5 bases and J shed 6 bases, with 16 bases lying between them. This CDR3 reads CASSPAGRGYEKLFF. CDR3 nucleotides: TGTGCCAGCAGCCCAGCCGGGAGGGGGTATGAAAAACTGTTTTTT.

This chain joins TRBV7-9 and TRBJ1-5; D is unresolved. This CDR3 has 16 residues. The germline CDR1 and CDR2 sequences are SEHNR and FQNEAQ (reference sequence). V shed 3 bases and J shed 5 bases, with 17 bases lying between them. The CDR3 region is CASSLGSGYSYQPQHF. The CDR3 DNA is TGTGCCAGCAGCTTGGGGTCGGGCTATTCCTATCAGCCCCAGCATTTT.

By sample fraction, this clone is medium-sized (0.01 to 0.1%). The chain has TRBV11-1 and TRBJ2-7; 8 positions agree with TRBD1. From germline, CDR1 is SGHAT and CDR2 FQDESV (reference sequence). The CDR3 is 13 amino acids. V lost 7 bases, J lost 6 bases, and 8 bases stayed unmatched. CDR3 DNA: TGTGCCAGCACCCCAGGGGGCGCGGGCGAGCAGTACTTC. Its translation is CASTPGGAGEQYF. Combining the CDR3 with reference TRBV11-1 and TRBJ2-7 gives the whole variable domain EAEVAQSPRYKITEKSQAVAFWCDPISGHATLYWYRQILGQGPELLVQFQDESVVDDSQLPKDRFSAERLKGVDSTLKIQPAELGDSAMYLCASTPGGAGEQYFGPGTRLTVT.

The chain couples TRBV18 to TRBJ2-5; D not certain. Trimming removed 1 base from V and 3 bases from J, with 6 bases in between. CDR1 KGHSH and CDR2 LQKENI come from the germline V gene. This CDR3 has 13 residues. The CDR3 nucleotides are TGTGCCAGCTCACCACTAGTGGAAGAGACCCAGTACTTC. Translation gives CASSPLVEETQYF.

The chain couples TRBV7-6 to TRBJ2-1, with 7 bases lining up with TRBD2. The V gene end was trimmed by 1 base and the J gene end by 2 bases; junction bases not matched to a gene: 11. The CDR3 is made up of 18 amino acids. From germline, CDR1 is SGHVS and CDR2 FNYEAQ. The CDR3: CASSLVLPASGAYNEQFF. The DNA of the CDR3 is TGTGCCAGCAGCTTAGTCTTACCGGCTAGCGGAGCCTACAATGAGCAGTTCTTC. Together with reference TRBV7-6 and TRBJ2-1, the CDR3 gives the full variable domain: GAGVSQSPRYKVTKRGQDVALRCDPISGHVSLYWYRQALGQGPEFLTYFNYEAQQDKSGLPNDRFSAERPEGSISTLTIQRTEQRDSAMYRCASSLVLPASGAYNEQFFGPGTRLTVL.

The table lists this clone with a few counts. The chain is built from TRBV2 and TRBJ2-2, with 10 bases aligning to TRBD2. The germline CDR1 and CDR2 sequences are SNHLY and FYNNEI. The CDR3 runs 14 residues. V shed 4 bases and J 9 bases; nucleotides not matched to a gene: 5. For the CDR3, the DNA is TGTGCCAGCAGTGCCAGCGGGGGGGTTTGGGAGCTGTTTTTT. Amino acid sequence: CASSASGGVWELFF.

This clone was detected a few times. The chain employs TRBV19 and TRBJ1-5; perhaps TRBD1 as D (5 bases). Trimming stripped 5 bases from V and 4 bases from J, with 15 bases between. Germline values: CDR1 LNHDA, CDR2 SQIVND (reference sequence). This CDR3 spans 15 amino acids. CDR3 in amino acids: CASSRGGIGNQPQHF. The CDR3, as DNA: TGTGCCAGTAGTCGGGGGGGTATCGGGAATCAGCCCCAGCATTTT. The complete variable domain, with remaining parts taken from reference TRBV19 and TRBJ1-5, reads DGGITQSPKYLFRKEGQNVTLSCEQNLNHDAMYWYRQDPGQGLRLIYYSQIVNDFQKGDIAEGYSVSREKKESFPLTVTSAQKNPTAFYLCASSRGGIGNQPQHFGDGTRLSIL.

The chain is built from TRBV7-3 and TRBJ2-5; D is unresolved. This CDR3 spans 13 amino acids. V was pared by 3 bases and J by 2 bases, with 7 bases between. The germline CDR1 and CDR2 sequences are SGHTA and FQGTGA. CDR3 in DNA: TGTGCCAGCAGCTTGGCGCTACAAGAGACCCAGTACTTC. It encodes CASSLALQETQYF. The variable domain in full, with the rest retrieved from reference TRBV7-3 and TRBJ2-5, is GAGVSQTPSNKVTEKGKYVELRCDPISGHTALYWYRQSLGQGPEFLIYFQGTGAADDSGLPNDRFFAVRPEGSVSTLKIQRTERGDSAVYLCASSLALQETQYFGPGTRLLVL.

The CDR3 loop reads CASSQEYADSYEQYF. In nucleotides, the CDR3 is TGTGCCAGCAGCCAAGAGTATGCAGACTCCTACGAGCAGTACTTC. V is TRBV11-2 and J is TRBJ2-7, with D unresolved. The CDR3 contains 15 residues. V gave up 5 bases and J gave up 0 bases, with 14 bases separating them. Germline V CDR1 and CDR2: SGHAT, FQNNGV.

In its sample, this clone was seen many times. The CDR3 region has the DNA TGTGCCAGCCTTCCCAGTCGGGACAGTATGGGCTACACCTTC. Encoded protein: CASLPSRDSMGYTF. This rearrangement joins TRBV7-8 to TRBJ1-2; 7 bases align to TRBD1. This CDR3 has 14 residues. J gave up 8 bases and V 8 bases, and 14 bases lay outside the gene matches. Germline loops: CDR1 SGHVS, CDR2 FQNEAQ.

The genes are TRBV9 and TRBJ2-7, with TRBD2 matching over 7 bases. Germline values: CDR1 SGDLS, CDR2 YYNGEE. CDR3 length equals 15 residues. Losses at the gene ends were 4 bases for V and 0 bases for J; bases not matched to a gene: 7. The CDR3 loop is CASSPGGNPSYEQYF. The CDR3 DNA is TGTGCCAGCAGCCCGGGGGGAAACCCCTCCTACGAGCAGTACTTC.

This clone was picked up a small number of times. The genes are TRBV4-1 and TRBJ2-5; TRBD2 might be the D (5 bases). The CDR3 is made up of 14 amino acids. CDR1 and CDR2 from the germline V gene are MGHRA and YSYEKL. Trimming cost V 6 bases and J 4 bases, with 15 bases left between them. CDR3 coding DNA: TGCGCCAGCAGTCGGGATCTGAGGACAGAGACCCAGTACTTC. This gives the protein CASSRDLRTETQYF.

This clone appeared a few times. The J gene is TRBJ2-1, the V gene TRBV6-5, with D perhaps TRBD1 or TRBD2 (5 bases each). Germline CDR1 MNHEY, CDR2 SVGAGI. Trimming removed 4 bases from V and 8 bases from J, with 12 bases in between. The CDR3 has 13 amino acids. CDR3 in amino acids: CASSSPRGDEQFF. The CDR3 DNA reads TGTGCCAGCAGTTCCCCGAGGGGCGATGAGCAGTTCTTC.

The V gene is TRBV10-2, the J gene TRBJ2-5, with D perhaps TRBD1 or TRBD2 (6 bases each). The V gene lost 3 bases and the J gene lost 11 bases, with 19 bases spanning the gap. The CDR3 is 14 residues long. CDR1 is WSHSY, CDR2 SAAADI, per germline. The CDR3 sequence: CASSDLGLGGPQYF. For the CDR3, the DNA is TGCGCCAGCAGTGATTTGGGGCTTGGGGGGCCACAGTACTTC.